Presented here are 20 T cell receptor beta chains from one specimen sequenced in a study of blood T cell repertoires in COVID-19. The repertoire was sequenced with immunoSEQ multiplex PCR; TCRdb's copy has only in-frame clones and lacks some. This sample has over 90,000 clones, with approximately 84% found just once. Sequencing was performed on peripheral blood. These receptor sequences come from a human donor in a cohort sampled during active COVID-19.

The chain joins TRBV7-6 to TRBJ1-1, with D hard to call. The CDR3 has 15 residues. Germline-derived CDR1 and CDR2 are SGHVS and FNYEAQ. The germline V and J ends were trimmed by 1 base and 5 bases, with 14 bases remaining between them. Written as DNA, the CDR3 is TGTGCCAGCAGCTTAGTTGGGGTCAGCGGTACTGAAGCTTTCTTT. It translates to CASSLVGVSGTEAFF.

This clone was detected once. The chain links TRBV21-1 to TRBJ2-5; no check of the table's D call, TRBD1, against the DNA was made. TRBV21-1 is recorded as a pseudogene. The CDR3 totals 13 residues. CDR3 coding DNA: TGTGCCAGCAACCGGGACAGCCAAGAGACCCAGTACTTC. This sequence encodes CASNRDSQETQYF.

The chain couples TRBV5-4 to TRBJ2-7; 8 bases agree with TRBD2. V dropped 0 bases and J dropped 5; count of bases not matched to a gene: 4. The CDR3 consists of 14 residues. Germline CDR1 reads SGHNT; CDR2 reads YYREEE (reference sequence). The CDR3 loop reads CASSLAAGGDEQYF. The CDR3 DNA reads TGTGCCAGCAGCTTGGCCGCGGGGGGCGACGAGCAGTACTTC. The full variable domain, with the rest looked up from reference TRBV5-4 and TRBJ2-7, is ETGVTQSPTHLIKTRGQQVTLRCSSQSGHNTVSWYQQALGQGPQFIFQYYREEENGRGNFPPRFSGLQFPNYSSELNVNALELDDSALYLCASSLAAGGDEQYFGPGTRLTVT.

The chain joins TRBV24-1 to TRBJ2-1, with 8 nucleotides matching TRBD2. The V gene's germline CDR1 is KGHDR and CDR2 SFDVKD. V shed 5 bases and J 3 bases; nucleotides not matched to a gene: 8. CDR3 size: 16 residues. The CDR3, as DNA: TGTGCCACCAGTGGCCCTCGCAGCGGGGGCTACAATGAGCAGTTCTTC. Its translation is CATSGPRSGGYNEQFF.

The chain uses TRBV7-9 and TRBJ1-6; D perhaps matches TRBD1 (5 bases). Germline V gives CDR1 SEHNR, CDR2 FQNEAQ (reference sequence). This CDR3 contains 16 residues. Deletions cut 5 bases from V and 7 bases from J, with 18 bases between. CDR3 loop: CASSPGGQARNSPLHF. For the CDR3, the DNA is TGTGCCAGCAGCCCGGGGGGTCAGGCAAGGAATTCACCCCTCCACTTT.

J is TRBJ2-7 and V is TRBV11-3; 7 bases match TRBD2. After removal of 3 bases from V and 2 bases from J, the junction contained 10 bases not matched to a gene. The CDR3 is made up of 16 amino acids. Germline loops: CDR1 SGHNT, CDR2 YENEEA. CDR3 amino acids: CASSFGGVLVPYEQYF. In DNA, the CDR3 is TGTGCCAGCAGCTTTGGGGGGGTACTAGTCCCCTACGAGCAGTACTTC.

The chain is built from TRBV9 and TRBJ1-1; a possible D gene is TRBD1 (6 bases). The CDR3 spans 16 residues. Germline CDR1 SGDLS, CDR2 YYNGEE. Trimming left V 4 bases short and J 0 bases short, with 16 bases between. CDR3: CASSPLGSGVNTEAFF. The CDR3 DNA follows: TGTGCCAGCAGCCCTCTTGGGTCAGGGGTGAACACTGAAGCTTTCTTT.

The chain carries TRBV29-1 and TRBJ1-1; 8 bases are a match to TRBD1. The CDR3 runs 12 residues. The germline gives CDR1 SQVTM, CDR2 ANQGSEA. J was trimmed by 5 bases and V by 7 bases; bases with no gene match: 6. CDR3 in amino acids: CSAGQGGTEAFF. The DNA of the CDR3 is TGCAGCGCTGGACAGGGTGGGACTGAAGCTTTCTTT.

DNA for the CDR3: TGTGCCGGACCGATGGGGCTAAGGACTGAAGCTTTCTTT. This gives the protein CAGPMGLRTEAFF. The genes are TRBV5-6 and TRBJ1-1, with D possibly being TRBD1 (5 bases). V shed 10 bases and J shed 5 bases, with 18 bases lying between them. Per the germline V gene, CDR1 is SGHDT and CDR2 is YYEEEE. This CDR3 is built from 13 residues.

This clone was seen once. The chain links TRBV18 to TRBJ2-7; D is uncertain. The CDR3 is 13 amino acids. Trimming removed 3 bases at V and 4 bases at J, with 10 bases between. Germline CDR1 KGHSH, CDR2 LQKENI. CDR3 DNA sequence: TGTGCCAGCTCACCCTCCCAGAATTACGAGCAGTACTTC. It codes for CASSPSQNYEQYF.

V gene TRBV7-9 combines with J gene TRBJ1-2; 8 bases are shared with TRBD1. This CDR3 has 19 residues. Per the germline V gene, CDR1 is SEHNR and CDR2 is FQNEAQ (reference sequence). The junction had 21 bases not matched to a gene; V was cut back by 5 bases and J by 4 bases. The CDR3 protein is CASSPKWGQTGAVPYGYTF. The CDR3 nucleotides read TGTGCCAGCAGCCCTAAATGGGGCCAGACAGGGGCAGTCCCCTATGGCTACACCTTC.

The CDR3 here is CASSHGDRANTEAFF. Written as DNA, the CDR3 is TGCGCCAGCAGCCACGGGGACAGGGCAAACACTGAAGCTTTCTTT. The rearrangement links TRBV5-1 to TRBJ1-1; 9 bases agree with TRBD1. CDR3 length: 15 amino acids. V lost 4 bases and J lost 2; bases outside the gene matches: 6. CDR1 SGHRS and CDR2 YFSETQ come from the germline V gene.

The rearrangement links TRBV6-4 to TRBJ2-4, with a tentative D call TRBD2 (6 bases). The V end was cut by 4 bases, the J end by 6 bases, with 10 bases between. CDR1 is MRHNA and CDR2 is SNTAGT in the germline V gene. This CDR3 region has 13 residues. CDR3 loop: CASSASAGNIQYF. The CDR3 nucleotides read TGTGCCAGCAGTGCTAGCGCTGGAAACATTCAGTACTTC.

V gene TRBV11-2 combines with J gene TRBJ2-1; 8 bases line up with TRBD1. The junction had 4 bases not matched to a gene; V was cut back by 5 bases and J by 7 bases. This CDR3 comprises 13 residues. The germline gives CDR1 SGHAT, CDR2 FQNNGV. The CDR3 loop is CASSPDRVNEQFF. The CDR3, as DNA: TGTGCCAGCAGCCCGGACAGGGTGAATGAGCAGTTCTTC.

Comment on this clone: Other DNA variants within this sample encode the same CDR3. V gene TRBV3-1 (or the pseudogene TRBV3-2) combines with J gene TRBJ1-2; possible D gene TRBD1, 6 bases. V was trimmed by 2 bases and J by 8 bases, leaving 9 bases between them. Looked up from germline, CDR1 is LGHDT and CDR2 is YNNKEL (reference sequence). The CDR3 contains 12 residues. The CDR3 loop is CASSQTGYGYTF. The DNA for the CDR3 is TGTGCCAGCAGCCAAACAGGGTACGGCTACACCTTC.

V and J are TRBV4-1 and TRBJ2-1, with D tentatively TRBD2 (5 bases). Between the trimmed V and J ends, which lost 3 bases and 10 bases, there was a span of 10 bases. The CDR3 length is 12 residues. The germline V gene encodes CDR1 MGHRA and CDR2 YSYEKL. This chain's CDR3 is CASSQRAGEQFF. The CDR3 coding sequence is TGCGCCAGCAGCCAGAGGGCCGGCGAGCAGTTCTTC.

This chain uses TRBV18 with TRBJ1-2; 7 bases agree with TRBD1. The ends lost 2 bases at V and 5 bases at J; junction bases unmatched: 2. This CDR3 is 13 amino acids long. Germline V gene lookup returns CDR1 KGHSH and CDR2 LQKENI. The CDR3 protein is CASSPGRGYGYTF. The DNA of the CDR3 is TGTGCCAGCTCACCAGGCAGGGGGTATGGCTACACCTTC. Variable domain in full (rest from reference TRBV18 and TRBJ1-2): NAGVMQNPRHLVRRRGQEARLRCSPMKGHSHVYWYRQLPEEGLKFMVYLQKENIIDESGMPKERFSAEFPKEGPSILRIQQVVRGDSAAYFCASSPGRGYGYTFGSGTRLTVV.

The V gene is TRBV19, the J gene TRBJ1-2, with 11 bases fitting TRBD1. The V and J ends lost 5 bases and 0 bases, in that order; junction bases with no gene match: 5. The germline V gene encodes CDR1 LNHDA and CDR2 SQIVND (reference sequence). The CDR3 runs to 16 residues. Here the CDR3 DNA reads TGTGCCAGTAGTTGGACAGGGGGCGCTTCTAACTATGGCTACACCTTC. Amino acids: CASSWTGGASNYGYTF.

This clone was found once. This chain links TRBV4-2 with TRBJ2-7, with 11 bases matching TRBD2. From germline, CDR1 is LGHNA and CDR2 YNFKEQ. Trimming at V came to 0 bases and at J to 9 bases, leaving 4 bases not matched to a gene. The CDR3 consists of 14 residues. In DNA, the CDR3 is TGTGCCAGCAGCCAAGATAGCGGGGGGGCTGGGCAGTACTTC. This encodes CASSQDSGGAGQYF.

This chain connects TRBV7-9 to TRBJ2-7; 7 nucleotides agree with TRBD2. In germline, CDR1 is SEHNR, CDR2 FQNEAQ (reference sequence). The CDR3 has 15 residues. V lost 3 bases, J lost 3 bases, and 8 bases stayed unmatched. CDR3 nucleotide sequence: TGTGCCAGCAGCTTGCCCGCCCGGGGGGTCTACGAGCAGTACTTC. It is translated as CASSLPARGVYEQYF.